This paragraph reports one TCR beta chain. This sample was taken from a study of identifying expanded T cells in peripheral blood. There are 15 residues in the CDR3. In germline, CDR1 is SGHAT, CDR2 FQNNGV. The V and J ends lost 6 bases and 6 bases, in that order; junction bases with no gene match: 11. The method was immunoSEQ multiplex PCR; TCRdb's version includes in-frame clones alone and lacks a portion of them. The profile covers approximately 97,000 clones, with approximately 90% appearing a single time and 13% to 15% taken by the ten largest. Source material: blood. The chain recombines TRBV11-2 with TRBJ2-1, with 7 bases aligning to TRBD1. This receptor was obtained from a person between 18 and 75 years old in good health. The CDR3 DNA reads as TGTGCCAGCAGTACCAGGGACAGTGGACCCAATGAGCAGTTCTTC. The encoded protein is CASSTRDSGPNEQFF.